Following are 32 T cell receptor beta chains from one sample sequenced in a study of CD4 T cells in relation to SARS-CoV-2 and coronaviruses. Repertoires were generated with immunoSEQ multiplex PCR, while TCRdb's copy carries only in-frame clones and drops some. This table has 18,000 or so clones, over 60% appearing once. The antigens of these receptors remain unknown. The unexposed donors gave CD4+ T cells in about 2010-2019, prior to COVID-19. CD4+ T cells were isolated from the cells after more than nine days of culture. Sequenced: CD4+ T cells from PBMCs, cultured in vitro. The receptors stem from a human donor in good health.

The V call is TRBV30, the J call TRBJ1-2; 7 bases are shared with TRBD1. CDR1 is GTSNPN, CDR2 SVGIG, per germline (reference sequence). CDR3 size: 14 residues. V dropped 2 bases and J dropped 4; count of bases not matched to a gene: 7. The CDR3 region is CAWSLRQGGYGYTF. DNA of the CDR3: TGTGCCTGGAGTCTACGACAGGGAGGCTATGGCTACACCTTC.

The rearrangement joins TRBV5-1 to TRBJ1-2, with D tentatively TRBD1 (5 bases). The CDR3 is 13 residues long. Germline V lookup: CDR1 SGHRS, CDR2 YFSETQ. Trimming stripped 3 bases from V and 3 bases from J, with 9 bases between. CDR3 sequence reads: CASSSGADYGYTF. The CDR3 coding sequence is TGCGCCAGCAGCTCCGGGGCAGACTATGGCTACACCTTC.

The V and J genes are TRBV7-9 and TRBJ2-2, with TRBD2 matching over 11 bases. The CDR3 is 16 amino acids. With 6 bases clipped from V and 2 bases from J, the junction kept 5 bases outside the gene matches. Germline V gives CDR1 SEHNR, CDR2 FQNEAQ (reference sequence). CDR3 nucleotide sequence: TGTGCCAGCAGGATCACTAGCGGGGGTAACACCGGGGAGCTGTTTTTT. It is translated as CASRITSGGNTGELFF.

The V gene is TRBV3-1 (or the pseudogene TRBV3-2), the J gene TRBJ1-1; D ambiguous. From germline, CDR1 is LGHDT and CDR2 YNNKEL (reference sequence). V lost 0 bases, J lost 11 bases, and 13 bases lay in between. The CDR3 extends over 13 amino acids. CDR3 region: CASSQDRSTQAFF. CDR3 coding DNA: TGTGCCAGCAGCCAAGATCGAAGCACTCAGGCTTTCTTT.

The chain links TRBV15 to TRBJ2-7, with no clear D. This CDR3 has 14 residues. The V gene's germline CDR1 is LNHNV and CDR2 YYDKDF (reference sequence). The V end was cut by 3 bases, the J end by 0 bases, with 9 bases between. The CDR3: CATSRGSSSYEQYF. CDR3 sequence (DNA): TGTGCCACCAGCAGGGGGTCAAGCTCCTACGAGCAGTACTTC.

This clone was observed once. V and J are TRBV18 and TRBJ1-1; 9 nucleotides align to TRBD1. V trimming: 6 bases; J trimming: 5 bases; junction bases outside the gene matches: 7. Germline CDR1 KGHSH, CDR2 LQKENI. CDR3 length: 14 residues. CDR3 amino acids: CASSPTGGDTEAFF. The CDR3 DNA follows: TGTGCCAGCTCGCCCACAGGGGGCGATACTGAAGCTTTCTTT.

The chain is built from TRBV3-1 (or the pseudogene TRBV3-2) and TRBJ2-7, with 8 nucleotides matching TRBD2. V lost 4 bases to trimming and J lost 7 bases; unmatched junction nucleotides: 3. Germline values: CDR1 LGHDT, CDR2 YNNKEL (reference sequence). This CDR3 has 12 residues. The CDR3 nucleotides are TGTGCCAGCAGCCGTTTAGCGGGGGAGCAGTACTTC. Its protein is CASSRLAGEQYF.

The chain recombines TRBV19 with TRBJ2-6; the match to TRBD1 covers 9 bases. V was pared by 3 bases and J by 0 bases, with 3 bases of the junction left unmatched. Germline assignment: CDR1 LNHDA and CDR2 SQIVND (reference sequence). The CDR3 loop spans 17 amino acids. CDR3 DNA sequence: TGTGCCAGTAGTATGGGACAGGGCCGCTCTGGGGCCAACGTCCTGACTTTC. Translation: CASSMGQGRSGANVLTF.

V gene TRBV10-3 combines with J gene TRBJ1-1; 7 bases are a match to TRBD1. Germline V gene data show CDR1 as ENHRY and CDR2 as SYGVKD. V lost 10 bases and J lost 2; bases outside the gene matches: 13. CDR3 length equals 15 residues. Here the CDR3 DNA reads TGTGCCACGGACCGGGACAGCTCTTCTAACACTGAAGCTTTCTTT. As protein: CATDRDSSSNTEAFF.

The chain recombines TRBV5-1 with TRBJ1-2; weak D call: TRBD1 (6 bases). The V end was cut by 3 bases, the J end by 7 bases, with 16 bases between. The germline CDR1 and CDR2 sequences are SGHRS and YFSETQ. CDR3 size: 14 residues. The CDR3 here is CASSSDTGIGGYTF. CDR3 nucleotide sequence: TGCGCCAGCAGCTCTGACACAGGGATAGGTGGCTACACCTTC.

This clone was seen a few times. This chain uses TRBV7-3 with TRBJ2-2; D perhaps matches TRBD1 (5 bases). The germline gives CDR1 SGHTA, CDR2 FQGTGA. This CDR3 has 15 amino acids. The V gene lost 2 bases and the J gene lost 1 base, with 8 bases spanning the gap. The CDR3: CASSLPGLNTGELFF. CDR3 nucleotides: TGTGCCAGCAGCTTACCAGGGTTGAACACCGGGGAGCTGTTTTTT. Looking up the rest from reference TRBV7-3 and TRBJ2-2 gives the full variable domain: GAGVSQTPSNKVTEKGKYVELRCDPISGHTALYWYRQSLGQGPEFLIYFQGTGAADDSGLPNDRFFAVRPEGSVSTLKIQRTERGDSAVYLCASSLPGLNTGELFFGEGSRLTVL.

The gene calls are TRBV7-8 and TRBJ1-3; unclear D gene. CDR1 and CDR2 (germline): SGHVS, FQNEAQ. V was shortened by 4 bases and J by 1 base, with 8 bases between the two germline ends. This CDR3 spans 14 amino acids. CDR3 DNA sequence: TGTGCCAGCAGCTGGGCTGTTTCTGGAAACACCATATATTTT. It specifies CASSWAVSGNTIYF.

This clone was seen just once. This chain connects TRBV7-8 to TRBJ1-1; D may be TRBD1 (5 bases). CDR3 length: 13 residues. Germline V CDR1 and CDR2: SGHVS, FQNEAQ. The V end lost 7 bases, the J end lost 9 bases, and 18 bases lay between the germline ends. The CDR3 is CASTYLAGSKAFF. The CDR3 DNA sequence: TGTGCCAGCACGTATTTAGCAGGGTCGAAAGCTTTCTTT.

This clone appeared once. This chain connects TRBV19 to TRBJ2-3; D may be TRBD1 or TRBD2 (5 bases each). The germline gives CDR1 LNHDA, CDR2 SQIVND (reference sequence). The CDR3 extends over 12 amino acids. Trimming took off 5 bases at V and 6 bases at J, with 9 bases between the two ends. CDR3 region: CASSPGQDTQYF. CDR3 coding DNA: TGTGCCAGTAGTCCGGGGCAGGATACGCAGTATTTT.

V usage is TRBV2 and J usage is TRBJ2-7; possible D gene TRBD2, 5 bases. Trimming removed 3 bases from V and 6 bases from J, with 12 bases in between. Germline CDR1 reads SNHLY; CDR2 reads FYNNEI. CDR3 length: 13 residues. The CDR3 loop reads CASSDLGVGEQYF. The CDR3 DNA follows: TGTGCCAGCAGTGATTTGGGAGTTGGCGAGCAGTACTTC.

The CDR3 DNA reads TGTGCCACCAGCAGAGCACGGGGCTCCTTAGAAGCTTTCTTT. This translates into CATSRARGSLEAFF. The genes are TRBV15 and TRBJ1-1; tentative D call: TRBD1 (5 bases). The V gene lost 1 base and the J gene lost 8 bases, with 14 bases spanning the gap. The CDR3 is 14 amino acids. Germline V lookup: CDR1 LNHNV, CDR2 YYDKDF (reference sequence).

The chain combines TRBV7-2 with TRBJ1-1; a weak D match, TRBD1 (5 bases). Germline CDR1 SGHTA, CDR2 FQGNSA. The CDR3 loop spans 13 amino acids. V lost 5 bases and J lost 6, with 13 bases in between. CDR3 DNA sequence: TGTGCCAGCAGCCACTACGAGGGGCCTGAAGCTTTCTTT. Translation: CASSHYEGPEAFF.

This clone has a single count. The J gene is TRBJ1-2, the V gene TRBV6-5; the D is unclear. The CDR3 consists of 14 residues. V lost 6 bases, J lost 6 bases, and 17 bases lay in between. Germline CDR1 MNHEY, CDR2 SVGAGI. The CDR3 DNA is TGTGCCAGCAGCCCCGGTCCCCCCATGGATGGCTACACCTTC. It translates to CASSPGPPMDGYTF.

The CDR3 is CASSIYGGRGTDTQYF. The CDR3, as DNA: TGTGCCAGTAGTATCTATGGCGGGAGGGGGACAGATACGCAGTATTTT. The genes are TRBV19 and TRBJ2-3; 9 bases align to TRBD2. V lost 3 bases and J lost 3; bases outside the gene matches: 7. Germline loops: CDR1 LNHDA, CDR2 SQIVND (reference sequence). This CDR3 is 16 amino acids long.

The V and J genes are TRBV30 and TRBJ1-6; the D is unclear. Germline CDR1 reads GTSNPN; CDR2 reads SVGIG (reference sequence). The CDR3 has 14 residues. Deletions cut 0 bases from V and 7 bases from J, with 10 bases between. The CDR3 reads CAWSVTVSNSPLHF. The CDR3 DNA follows: TGTGCCTGGAGTGTAACCGTTTCAAATTCACCCCTCCACTTT.

The gene calls are TRBV5-6 and TRBJ1-1; D remains unclear. CDR3 length equals 15 residues. Germline assignment: CDR1 SGHDT and CDR2 YYEEEE. The V and J ends lost 0 bases and 4 bases respectively, with 13 bases between them. The CDR3 coding sequence is TGTGCCAGCAGCTTGGGAGGGTTGGGTGGCACTGAAGCTTTCTTT. Protein product: CASSLGGLGGTEAFF.

This chain joins TRBV5-6 and TRBJ2-7; 8 nucleotides line up with TRBD1. The V segment lost 4 bases and the J segment 3 bases; nucleotides outside the gene matches: 6. CDR3 size: 14 residues. Germline loops: CDR1 SGHDT, CDR2 YYEEEE. The CDR3 sequence is CASSGGDRRYEQYF. CDR3 coding DNA: TGTGCCAGCAGCGGAGGGGACAGGCGCTACGAGCAGTACTTC.

The gene calls are TRBV28 and TRBJ1-6; 7 bases match TRBD1. The CDR3 extends over 14 amino acids. Germline trimming cut 7 bases from V and 7 bases from J; bases unmatched to any gene: 7. The germline CDR1 and CDR2 sequences are MDHEN and SYDVKM. The CDR3 sequence: CASTETGFNSPLHF. For the CDR3, the DNA is TGTGCCAGCACCGAGACAGGGTTCAATTCACCCCTCCACTTT. Supplemented by reference TRBV28 and TRBJ1-6, the full variable domain reads DVKVTQSSRYLVKRTGEKVFLECVQDMDHENMFWYRQDPGLGLRLIYFSYDVKMKEKGDIPEGYSVSREKKERFSLILESASTNQTSMYLCASTETGFNSPLHFGNGTRLTVT.

J is TRBJ1-2 and V is TRBV5-1, with 10 positions matching TRBD1. Germline CDR1 SGHRS, CDR2 YFSETQ. Trimming removed 0 bases from V and 6 bases from J; junction bases left unmatched: 2. The length of the CDR3 is 14 residues. The CDR3 sequence is CASSLGTGGNGYTF. The CDR3 nucleotides read TGCGCCAGCAGCTTGGGGACAGGGGGGAATGGCTACACCTTC.

The V and J genes are TRBV6-1 and TRBJ2-5; 8 bases are a match to TRBD2. CDR1 and CDR2 (germline): MNHNS, SASEGT. The CDR3 contains 15 residues. Trimming at V came to 1 base and at J to 1 base, leaving 2 bases not matched to a gene. CDR3 DNA sequence: TGTGCCAGCAGTGAAGGGGCGGGGGGCCAAGAGACCCAGTACTTC. Its translation is CASSEGAGGQETQYF.

The chain uses TRBV18 and TRBJ2-7; 9 bases map to TRBD2. Per germline, CDR1 KGHSH and CDR2 LQKENI. The CDR3 sequence is 14 residues long. V lost 4 bases, J lost 6 bases, and 7 bases stayed unmatched. The CDR3 protein is CASSRRTSDLEQYF. The CDR3 DNA sequence: TGTGCCAGCTCACGACGGACTAGCGATCTCGAGCAGTACTTC. Variable domain in full (rest from reference TRBV18 and TRBJ2-7): NAGVMQNPRHLVRRRGQEARLRCSPMKGHSHVYWYRQLPEEGLKFMVYLQKENIIDESGMPKERFSAEFPKEGPSILRIQQVVRGDSAAYFCASSRRTSDLEQYFGPGTRLTVT.

The V gene is TRBV19, the J gene TRBJ1-3, with D possibly TRBD1 on 5 matching bases. CDR3 length equals 16 residues. Germline CDR1 is LNHDA and CDR2 is SQIVND (reference sequence). Trimming removed 8 bases from V and 2 bases from J, with 19 bases in between. CDR3 bases: TGTGCCAGTTCTACGGGGCGGCAGAACACTGGAAACACCATATATTTT. Amino acid sequence: CASSTGRQNTGNTIYF. The variable domain in full, with the rest retrieved from reference TRBV19 and TRBJ1-3, is DGGITQSPKYLFRKEGQNVTLSCEQNLNHDAMYWYRQDPGQGLRLIYYSQIVNDFQKGDIAEGYSVSREKKESFPLTVTSAQKNPTAFYLCASSTGRQNTGNTIYFGEGSWLTVV.

The genes are TRBV7-9 and TRBJ1-1; 9 bases align to TRBD1. After removal of 5 bases from V and 5 bases from J, the junction contained 6 bases not matched to a gene. The CDR3 sequence is 14 residues long. Germline CDR1 and CDR2: SEHNR and FQNEAQ (reference sequence). CDR3 in amino acids: CASSLDRGWTEAFF. The CDR3 DNA reads as TGTGCCAGCAGCCTAGACAGGGGGTGGACTGAAGCTTTCTTT.

This clone was found a few times. The chain employs TRBV30 and TRBJ2-7, with D perhaps TRBD2 (6 bases). Trimming removed 2 bases from V and 7 bases from J, with 18 bases in between. The CDR3 is made up of 14 amino acids. Germline CDR1 is GTSNPN and CDR2 is SVGIG (reference sequence). CDR3 region: CAWSPTWMAGEQYF. As DNA, the CDR3 is TGTGCCTGGAGTCCGACCTGGATGGCGGGGGAGCAGTACTTC.

CDR3 sequence reads: CASSSNRDTSYEQYF. For the CDR3, the DNA is TGTGCCAGCAGTTCCAACAGGGATACCTCCTACGAGCAGTACTTC. The chain combines TRBV6-5 with TRBJ2-7; D perhaps matches TRBD1 (6 bases). The V gene's germline CDR1 is MNHEY and CDR2 SVGAGI. The V end was cut by 4 bases, the J end by 0 bases, with 13 bases between. The CDR3 runs 15 residues.

This chain uses TRBV2 with TRBJ1-2; TRBD1 might be the D (5 bases). This CDR3 has 16 amino acids. The V gene lost 6 bases and the J gene lost 5 bases, with 22 bases spanning the gap. Per germline, CDR1 SNHLY and CDR2 FYNNEI. The CDR3: CASSPLPRGGLYGYTF. CDR3 DNA sequence: TGTGCCAGCAGCCCGCTCCCCCGGGGCGGGTTGTATGGCTACACCTTC.

The J gene is TRBJ2-7, the V gene TRBV15; a weak D match, TRBD2 (6 bases). The CDR3 is 15 amino acids. The germline V gene encodes CDR1 LNHNV and CDR2 YYDKDF (reference sequence). V was pared by 0 bases and J by 2 bases, with 11 bases between. The CDR3 DNA is TGTGCCACCAGCAGAGATGGGGGGAGTGCCTACGAGCAGTACTTC. Translation gives CATSRDGGSAYEQYF.